A single sample is the source of the 8 T cell receptor beta chains below, sequenced in a study of T cells after posttransplantation cyclophosphamide (dated by TCRdb to the mid-2010s). Library preparation employed the immunoSEQ multiplex PCR assay. What TCRdb holds here is the immuneACCESS table cut down to in-frame rearrangements. Part of the clones is not present; checked against another copy, under half of the missing clones reflect an unresolved V gene, and the others are unexplained. In this sample the table shows 30,000 or so clones, roughly 89% of which occur a single time. The top ten constitute 15% of the sample. The sample comprised PBMCs. The origin of the receptors is a woman aged 40 to 50 with a blood cancer, CMV-positive, and with a related stem cell donor.

This clone was detected only a few times. The chain employs TRBV6-4 and TRBJ1-1; D gene unclear. The CDR3 has 11 amino acids. V shed 5 bases and J shed 5 bases, with 6 bases lying between them. Germline V gene sequence: CDR1 MRHNA, CDR2 SNTAGT. This CDR3 is CASSPGTEAFF. Here the CDR3 DNA reads TGTGCCAGCAGTCCGGGGACTGAAGCTTTCTTT.

This clone has just one count. J is TRBJ1-1 and V is TRBV6-5; possible D gene TRBD1, 6 bases. The CDR3 covers 13 residues. Germline V CDR1 and CDR2: MNHEY, SVGAGI. V lost 5 bases and J lost 4, with 11 bases in between. The CDR3 nucleotides are TGTGCCAGCAGTAGGACAGTCGGCACTGAAGCTTTCTTT. Its protein is CASSRTVGTEAFF.

The V call is TRBV7-6, the J call TRBJ2-2; tentative D call: TRBD1 (8 bases). V was pared by 5 bases and J by 7 bases, with 17 bases between. Germline CDR1 is SGHVS and CDR2 is FNYEAQ. CDR3 length equals 15 residues. CDR3 in amino acids: CASSQSTGEGGELFF. DNA for the CDR3: TGTGCCAGCAGCCAATCGACAGGGGAGGGCGGGGAGCTGTTTTTT.

The genes are TRBV5-1 and TRBJ1-1, with a possible D match to TRBD1 (6 bases). Trimming took 2 bases from V and 1 from J, leaving 15 bases between them. This CDR3 comprises 16 residues. Per germline, CDR1 SGHRS and CDR2 YFSETQ. The CDR3: CASSFRGKGANTEAFF. As DNA, the CDR3 is TGCGCCAGCAGCTTCAGGGGAAAAGGGGCGAACACTGAAGCTTTCTTT.

This clone has a single count. The rearrangement uses TRBV7-3 and TRBJ2-2; weak D call: TRBD1 (6 bases). The V end was cut by 2 bases, the J end by 5 bases, with 9 bases between. CDR3 length: 14 amino acids. Germline V gene lookup returns CDR1 SGHTA and CDR2 FQGTGA. CDR3 nucleotides: TGTGCCAGCAGCTTAGGCAGGGGTACCGGGGAGCTGTTTTTT. This gives the protein CASSLGRGTGELFF.

The V and J genes are TRBV10-2 and TRBJ2-7; D perhaps matches TRBD2 (6 bases). Germline loops: CDR1 WSHSY, CDR2 SAAADI. Trimming removed 8 bases at V and 4 bases at J, with 15 bases between. This CDR3 has 13 residues. The CDR3 DNA sequence: TGCGCCAGCGGAGCCGGGAGAAGGTACGAGCAGTACTTC. Translation gives CASGAGRRYEQYF.

The rearrangement joins TRBV19 to TRBJ1-2; 10 bases are shared with TRBD1. Germline V lookup: CDR1 LNHDA, CDR2 SQIVND (reference sequence). This CDR3 is built from 16 residues. V lost 3 bases and J lost 0; bases outside the gene matches: 4. CDR3 protein: CASSIPGQGANYGYTF. The CDR3 nucleotides read TGTGCCAGTAGTATCCCCGGACAGGGGGCTAACTATGGCTACACCTTC.

J is TRBJ1-6 and V is TRBV28; TRBD1 matches 9 bases. The CDR3 totals 15 residues. Looked up from germline, CDR1 is MDHEN and CDR2 is SYDVKM. V was clipped by 4 bases and J by 8 bases; unmatched bases: 6. The CDR3 reads CASSSPGQGDSPLHF. CDR3 in DNA: TGTGCCAGCAGTTCCCCGGGACAGGGAGATTCACCCCTCCACTTT.